This is a list of T cell receptor beta chains from one sample in a study of T cells in Graves' hyperthyroidism and ophthalmopathy. Each CDR3 protein gets one entry after TCRdb re-called the multiplex PCR reads with MiXCR. The table lists about 350,000 distinct CDR3 sequences, roughly 13% of them singletons, with 34% in the top ten. The sequenced material came from blood. The receptors derive from a middle-aged woman with Graves' ophthalmopathy. The CDR3 runs from the conserved cysteine through the conserved F or W. The D gene is left open where the match is weak. A clone size is listed for some rows: how often the clone was seen (once, few, many), or a class if it is expanded.

>TRBV7-6|.|.|TRBJ2-2
CASSLDSPTGLAAGELFF
TGTGCCAGCAGCTTAGATTCTCCAACAGGGCTGGCCGCCGGGGAGCTGTTTTTT
>TRBV18|TRBD2|.|TRBJ2-3
CASSTTNYAGEGDTQYF
TGTGCCAGCTCAACCACAAACTACGCGGGAGAGGGAGATACGCAGTATTTT
>TRBV7-8|.|.|TRBJ2-2
CASRAARELFF
TGTGCCAGCAGAGCTGCCAGGGAACTGTTTTTT
>TRBV28|.|many|TRBJ2-1
CASSPHQGSYNEQFF
TGTGCCAGCAGTCCCCACCAGGGTTCCTACAATGAGCAGTTCTTC
>TRBV30|.|many|TRBJ2-7
CAWTQGTYEQYF
TGTGCCTGGACCCAGGGGACCTACGAGCAGTACTTC
>TRBV18|.|few|TRBJ1-6
CASSPKEVQGSPLHF
TGTGCCAGCTCACCAAAAGAAGTCCAAGGGTCACCCCTCCACTTT
>TRBV7-9|TRBD2|many|TRBJ2-2
CASSFEQAGLARSNTGELFF
TGTGCCAGCAGCTTTGAACAGGCGGGACTAGCGCGCTCGAACACCGGGGAGCTGTTTTTT
>TRBV12-3/TRBV12-4|.|.|TRBJ1-4
CASSFRGVNNEKLFF
TGTGCCAGCAGTTTCCGGGGCGTCAACAATGAAAAACTGTTTTTT
>TRBV10-2|TRBD2|.|TRBJ2-3
CASRAPGLANTDTRYF
TGCGCCAGCAGAGCACCAGGACTAGCAAACACAGATACGCGGTATTTT
>TRBV28|.|many|TRBJ1-5
CASSFGPANQPQHF
TGTGCCAGCAGTTTTGGACCGGCCAATCAGCCCCAGCATTTT
>TRBV11-1|.|.|TRBJ1-2
CASSRYEVGNSFGYTF
TGTGCCAGCAGCCGATACGAGGTCGGGAATTCCTTTGGCTACACCTTC
>TRBV6-5|.|many|TRBJ2-7
CASSYSLSYEQYF
TGTGCCAGCAGTTACTCTCTTTCGTACGAGCAGTACTTC
>TRBV19|TRBD2|few|TRBJ2-2
CASSRSRLAGGLGGELFF
TGTGCCAGTAGCCGATCCCGACTAGCGGGGGGGCTTGGCGGGGAGCTGTTTTTT
>TRBV27|.|many|TRBJ1-5
CASSLWTDQPQHF
TGTGCCAGCAGTTTATGGACAGATCAGCCCCAGCATTTT
>TRBV5-5|.|.|TRBJ2-7
CASSLDPSPEQYF
TGTGCCAGCAGCTTGGACCCGTCCCCAGAGCAGTACTTC
>TRBV18|TRBD1|.|TRBJ2-7
CASSRGTGEVEQYF
TGTGCCAGCTCACGGGGGACAGGGGAGGTCGAGCAGTACTTC
>TRBV6-1|.|many|TRBJ1-5
CASSEAGGNQPQHF
TGTGCCAGCAGTGAGGCTGGGGGAAATCAGCCCCAGCATTTT
>TRBV20-1|TRBD2|.|TRBJ2-7
CSARVWLAAYEQYF
TGCAGTGCTAGGGTCTGGCTAGCGGCCTACGAGCAGTACTTC
>TRBV20-1|.|.|TRBJ2-1
CSGRGFLYNEQFF
TGCAGTGGCCGGGGGTTCCTCTACAATGAGCAGTTCTTC
>TRBV20-1|TRBD2|.|TRBJ2-7
CSARSLSGGTYEQYF
TGCAGTGCTAGATCCCTAAGCGGGGGGACCTACGAGCAGTACTTC
>TRBV20-1|.|few|TRBJ2-4
CSATVLPGGTKNIQYF
TGCAGTGCTACCGTTCTACCCGGCGGGACCAAAAACATTCAGTACTTC
>TRBV28|.|many|TRBJ1-5
CASSLPRGIGGWSNQPQHF
TGTGCCAGCAGTTTACCCAGGGGCATAGGGGGTTGGAGCAATCAGCCCCAGCATTTT
>TRBV29-1|.|.|TRBJ1-1
CSVSNIEAFF
TGCAGCGTCTCCAACATTGAAGCTTTCTTT
>TRBV5-6|.|few|TRBJ2-2
CASSAATAGELFF
TGTGCCAGCAGCGCCGCTACCGCTGGGGAGCTGTTTTTT
>TRBV12-3/TRBV12-4|.|many|TRBJ2-3
CASRDPRDPDTQYF
TGTGCCAGCAGGGATCCCCGGGACCCAGATACGCAGTATTTT
>TRBV6-2/TRBV6-3|.|many|TRBJ2-3
CASSPGRTDTQYF
TGTGCCAGCAGTCCGGGGCGCACAGATACGCAGTATTTT
>TRBV20-1|.|.|TRBJ1-5
CSAPSGRGNQPQHF
TGCAGTGCCCCGTCGGGCAGGGGCAATCAGCCCCAGCATTTT
>TRBV6-1|TRBD2|.|TRBJ2-2
CASNRLAGLAGELFF
TGTGCCAGCAACAGACTAGCGGGGCTCGCCGGGGAGCTGTTTTTT
>TRBV10-3|TRBD1|many|TRBJ2-7
CAISGAQTGGNEQYF
TGTGCCATCAGTGGTGCACAGACAGGGGGCAACGAGCAGTACTTC
>TRBV15|.|many|TRBJ2-7
CATSRDRGSADEQYF
TGTGCCACCAGCAGAGATCGGGGGAGTGCTGACGAGCAGTACTTC
>TRBV2|.|few|TRBJ2-4
CASRGDMENIQYF
TGTGCCAGCAGGGGGGACATGGAAAACATTCAGTACTTC
>TRBV20-1|.|.|TRBJ2-7
CSAKESSYEQYF
TGCAGTGCTAAAGAGAGCTCCTACGAGCAGTACTTC
>TRBV5-8|.|.|TRBJ2-5
CAEIAGDQETQYF
TGTGCCGAAATCGCAGGAGACCAAGAGACCCAGTACTTC
>TRBV29-1|.|.|TRBJ1-3
CSVVGTYSGNTIYF
TGCAGCGTTGTTGGCACCTACTCTGGAAACACCATATATTTT
>TRBV25-1|.|few|TRBJ1-2
CASSETGYSNYGYTF
TGTGCCAGCAGTGAAACAGGATACTCTAACTATGGCTACACCTTC